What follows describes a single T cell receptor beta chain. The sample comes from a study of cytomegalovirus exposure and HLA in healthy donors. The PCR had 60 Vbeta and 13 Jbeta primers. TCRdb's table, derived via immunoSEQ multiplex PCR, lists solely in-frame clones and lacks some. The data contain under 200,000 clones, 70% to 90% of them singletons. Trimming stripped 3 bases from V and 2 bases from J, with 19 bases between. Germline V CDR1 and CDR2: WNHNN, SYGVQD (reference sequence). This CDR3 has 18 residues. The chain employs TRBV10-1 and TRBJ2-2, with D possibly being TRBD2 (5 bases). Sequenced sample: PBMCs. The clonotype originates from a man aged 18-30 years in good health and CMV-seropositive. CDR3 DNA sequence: TGCGCCAGCAGTGAAAGGGCCCGAGCCGGGGTCAACACCGGGGAGCTGTTTTTT. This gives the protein CASSERARAGVNTGELFF.